This TCR beta chain was retrieved from a study of radiotherapy plus CTLA-4 blockade in lung cancer. For the study at large: Disease control was seen in around 31% of patients, objective responses in around 17%. General study points: The study found tumor-derived TCR clones expanded in blood after radiotherapy plus ipilimumab. The best predictor of response was reported to be early blood T cell clone dynamics, with interferon-beta.

Sequenced by immunoSEQ multiplex PCR; TCRdb stores in-frame clones only, minus some. The sample carries around 56,000 clones, 70% to 80% recorded once. Chemo-refractory metastatic non-small-cell lung cancer patients underwent focal radiation alongside CTLA-4 blockade with ipilimumab. Note on this clone: Its antigen is as yet unknown.

Germline CDR1 GTSNPN, CDR2 SVGIG (reference sequence). This CDR3 has 14 amino acids. V lost 0 bases and J lost 5, with 11 bases in between. The source of this sequence is a human donor with non-small cell lung cancer who had a complete response to radiotherapy plus ipilimumab. The V and J genes are TRBV30 and TRBJ2-1; D gene ambiguous. Sequencing used peripheral blood, obtained from a patient treated with radiotherapy plus ipilimumab. The CDR3 nucleotides are TGTGCCTGGAGTGTACTAAGCTTCCACAATGAGCAGTTCTTC. It translates to CAWSVLSFHNEQFF.